The clone carrying this T cell receptor beta chain has ten or more counts. This entry comes from a study of T-cell memory formation after mild COVID-19. Study overall: The two donors had largely donor-specific TCR clusters.

CDR1 is SQVTM, CDR2 ANQGSEA, per germline. The CDR3 runs to 14 residues. The junction had 11 bases not matched to a gene; V was cut back by 6 bases and J by 5 bases. Using its own MiXCR run on the 5' RACE reads, TCRdb lists one record per CDR3 protein. The data show almost 350,000 distinct CDR3 sequences, around a fifth seen once. The V gene is TRBV29-1, the J gene TRBJ2-7; TRBD1 matches 9 bases. This TCR derives from a man between 18 and 29 years old who had mild COVID-19 (a few samples of this study predate the infection). Cell type and time point are not known. Material: PBMCs or a T cell subset sorted from them (not recorded which). CDR3 protein: CSVRTGTGSHEQYF. The CDR3 DNA follows: TGCAGCGTCCGAACCGGGACAGGGTCCCACGAGCAGTACTTC.